This TCR beta chain was recovered during a study of tumor-infiltrating lymphocytes in primary liver carcinoma. Study summary: The study reported T1-T3 N0M0 tumors spanning 4.2 to 10 cm.

The researchers produced TCR beta cDNA from approximately 550 ng total RNA with a constant-region primer. ARM-PCR was slightly modified, and three nested multiplex PCR rounds with it gave rise to the TCR beta libraries. Each of the first two PCR rounds ran 9 to 11 cycles with TRBV1-TRBV30 forward and C-beta reverse primers. TCRdb re-called the multiplex PCR reads with MiXCR, one entry per CDR3 protein. This table holds about 92,000 distinct CDR3 sequences, about 70% found once. About this clonotype: No antigen is known for it.

Study-level results: Tumor region pairs showed greater overlap than either tumor-adjacent or tumor-blood pairs did. When set against blood, tumors had a significantly higher top-250-clone fraction (p = 0.039).

Joint extraction of RNA and DNA used 20-30 mg of bulk tissue that was unsorted. The cohort consisted of patients whose primary liver carcinoma was surgically resected. The V end was cut by 7 bases, the J end by 16 bases, with 20 bases between. Germline CDR1 is SGHAT and CDR2 is FQNNGV. CDR3 length equals 12 residues. The sequenced sample was tumor-adjacent normal liver tissue. This chain uses TRBV11-2 with TRBJ2-1, with D perhaps given as TRBD1 or TRBD2 (5 bases each). This clonotype originated in a middle-aged man with primary liver carcinoma and hepatitis B virus infection. CDR3 protein: CASNLGVRERFF. The CDR3 bases are TGTGCCAGCAACTTGGGGGTACGTGAGCGCTTCTTC.